The present entry profiles one T cell receptor (beta chain) with its context. TCRdb's table, derived via immunoSEQ multiplex PCR, lists solely in-frame clones and lacks some. The table lists roughly 60,000 clones, over 85% of them singletons. These data come from a study of siplizumab effects on memory and regulatory T cells. Germline values: CDR1 MNHEY, CDR2 SVGAGI. There are 13 residues in the CDR3. The V end was cut by 6 bases, the J end by 2 bases, with 11 bases between. The sample taken for sequencing was CD8+ T cells sorted from blood. This sequence originates from a human donor in good health. This chain joins TRBV6-5 and TRBJ2-7; maybe TRBD1 (5 bases). CDR3 nucleotides: TGTGCCAGCAGCTACAGGTTCCCCTACGAGCAGTACTTC. This sequence encodes CASSYRFPYEQYF.